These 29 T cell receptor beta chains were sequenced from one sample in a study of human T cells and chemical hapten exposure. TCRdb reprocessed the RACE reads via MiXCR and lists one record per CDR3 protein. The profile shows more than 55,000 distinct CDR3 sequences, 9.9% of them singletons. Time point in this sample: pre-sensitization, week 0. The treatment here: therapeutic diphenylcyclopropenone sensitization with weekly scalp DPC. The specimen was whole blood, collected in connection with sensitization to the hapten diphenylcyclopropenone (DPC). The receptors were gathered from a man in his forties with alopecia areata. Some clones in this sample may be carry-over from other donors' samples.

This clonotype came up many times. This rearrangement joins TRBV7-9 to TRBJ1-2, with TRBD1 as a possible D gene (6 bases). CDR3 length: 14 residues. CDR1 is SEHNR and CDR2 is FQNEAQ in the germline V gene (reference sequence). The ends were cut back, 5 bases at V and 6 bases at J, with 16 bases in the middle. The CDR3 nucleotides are TGTGCCAGCAGCCAAAGCGGGACAAGCCATGGCTACACCTTC. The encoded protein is CASSQSGTSHGYTF.

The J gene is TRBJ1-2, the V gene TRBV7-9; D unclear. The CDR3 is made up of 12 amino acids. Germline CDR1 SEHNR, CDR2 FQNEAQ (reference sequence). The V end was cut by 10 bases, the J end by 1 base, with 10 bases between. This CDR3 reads CATGLLNYGYTF. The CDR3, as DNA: TGTGCCACGGGTCTCCTTAACTATGGCTACACCTTC. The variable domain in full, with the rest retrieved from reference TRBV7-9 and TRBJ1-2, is DTGVSQNPRHKITKRGQNVTFRCDPISEHNRLYWYRQTLGQGPEFLTYFQNEAQLEKSRLLSDRFSAERPKGSFSTLEIQRTEQGDSAMYLCATGLLNYGYTFGSGTRLTVV.

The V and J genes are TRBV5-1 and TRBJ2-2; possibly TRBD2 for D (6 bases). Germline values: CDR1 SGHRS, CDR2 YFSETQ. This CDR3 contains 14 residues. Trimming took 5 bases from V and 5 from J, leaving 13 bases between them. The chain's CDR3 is CASSQASVTGELFF. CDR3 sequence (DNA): TGCGCCAGCAGTCAGGCTAGCGTTACCGGGGAGCTGTTTTTT.

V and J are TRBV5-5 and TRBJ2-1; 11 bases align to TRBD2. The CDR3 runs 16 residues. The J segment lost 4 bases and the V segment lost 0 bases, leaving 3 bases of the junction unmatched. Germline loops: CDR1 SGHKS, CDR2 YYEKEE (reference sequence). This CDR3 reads CASSLGLAGNYNEQFF. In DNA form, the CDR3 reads TGTGCCAGCAGCTTGGGACTAGCGGGGAATTACAATGAGCAGTTCTTC.

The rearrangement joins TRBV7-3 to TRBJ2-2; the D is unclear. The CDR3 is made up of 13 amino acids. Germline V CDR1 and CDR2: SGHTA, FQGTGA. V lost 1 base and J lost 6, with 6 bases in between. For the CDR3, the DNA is TGTGCCAGCAGCTTAAATTGGCCCGGGGAGCTGTTTTTT. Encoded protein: CASSLNWPGELFF.

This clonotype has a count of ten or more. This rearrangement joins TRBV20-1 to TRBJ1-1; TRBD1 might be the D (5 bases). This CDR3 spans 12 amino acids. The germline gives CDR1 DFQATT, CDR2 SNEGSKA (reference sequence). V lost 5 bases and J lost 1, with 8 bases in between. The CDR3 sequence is CSAQGSNTEAFF. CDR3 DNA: TGCAGTGCTCAGGGATCGAACACTGAAGCTTTCTTT.

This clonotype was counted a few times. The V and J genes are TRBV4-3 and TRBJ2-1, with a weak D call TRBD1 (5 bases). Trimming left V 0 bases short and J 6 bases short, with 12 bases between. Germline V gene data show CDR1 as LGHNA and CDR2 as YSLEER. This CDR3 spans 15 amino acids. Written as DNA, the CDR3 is TGCGCCAGCAGCCAAGACGACAGTTTTGGCAATGAGCAGTTCTTC. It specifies CASSQDDSFGNEQFF.

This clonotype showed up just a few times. The DNA for the CDR3 is TGTGCCAGCTCACCGCCCCACGGGCTTGAAGCTTTCTTT. Residues: CASSPPHGLEAFF. The rearrangement links TRBV18 to TRBJ1-1; D not resolved. This CDR3 is built from 13 residues. The germline V and J ends were trimmed by 3 bases and 7 bases, with 12 bases remaining between them. Germline CDR1 is KGHSH and CDR2 is LQKENI.

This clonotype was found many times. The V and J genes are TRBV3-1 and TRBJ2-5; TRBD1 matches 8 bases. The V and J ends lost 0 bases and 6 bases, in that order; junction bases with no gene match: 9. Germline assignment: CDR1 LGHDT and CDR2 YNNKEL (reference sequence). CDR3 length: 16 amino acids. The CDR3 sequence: CASSQEKRTGIKTQYF. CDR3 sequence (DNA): TGTGCCAGCAGCCAAGAAAAGAGGACAGGGATAAAGACCCAGTACTTC.

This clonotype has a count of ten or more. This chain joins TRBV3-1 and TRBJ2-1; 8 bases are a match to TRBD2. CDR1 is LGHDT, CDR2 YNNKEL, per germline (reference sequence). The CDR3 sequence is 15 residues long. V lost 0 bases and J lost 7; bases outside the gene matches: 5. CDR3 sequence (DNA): TGTGCCAGCAGCCAAGACGGGAGGGCCGAGAATGAGCAGTTCTTC. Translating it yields CASSQDGRAENEQFF.

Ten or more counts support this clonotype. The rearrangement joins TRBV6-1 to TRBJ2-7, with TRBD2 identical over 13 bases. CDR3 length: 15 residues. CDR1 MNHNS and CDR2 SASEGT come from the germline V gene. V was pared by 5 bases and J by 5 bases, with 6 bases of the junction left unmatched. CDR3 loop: CASSTGLAGMNEQYF. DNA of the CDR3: TGTGCCAGCAGTACGGGACTAGCGGGAATGAACGAGCAGTACTTC.

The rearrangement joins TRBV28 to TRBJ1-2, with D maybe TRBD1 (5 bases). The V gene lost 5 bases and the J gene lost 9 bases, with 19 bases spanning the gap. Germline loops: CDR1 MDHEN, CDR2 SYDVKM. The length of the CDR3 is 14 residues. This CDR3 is CASSPGDGLSRYTF. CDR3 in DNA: TGTGCCAGCAGTCCCGGGGACGGACTCAGTCGCTACACCTTC.

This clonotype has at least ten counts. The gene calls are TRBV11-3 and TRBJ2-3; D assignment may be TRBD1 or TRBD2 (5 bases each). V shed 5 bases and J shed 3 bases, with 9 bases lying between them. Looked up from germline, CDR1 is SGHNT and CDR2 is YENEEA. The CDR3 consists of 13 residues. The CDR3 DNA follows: TGTGCCAGCAGCCCAGGGACGACAGATACGCAGTATTTT. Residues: CASSPGTTDTQYF.

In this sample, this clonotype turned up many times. CDR3 bases: TGTGCCACCAGTGACCGGGACCCCACGGCGGCCCAGTACTTC. Its protein product is CATSDRDPTAAQYF. V is TRBV24-1 and J is TRBJ2-5, with D tentatively TRBD1 or TRBD2 (5 bases each). The V and J ends lost 4 bases and 9 bases respectively, with 17 bases between them. Germline V gene lookup returns CDR1 KGHDR and CDR2 SFDVKD. There are 14 residues in the CDR3.

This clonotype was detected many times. This chain's CDR3 is CASRTYRGYTEAFF. The CDR3 coding sequence is TGTGCCAGCAGGACATACCGGGGGTACACTGAAGCTTTCTTT. V and J are TRBV28 and TRBJ1-1; TRBD1 might be the D (5 bases). Germline V CDR1 and CDR2: MDHEN, SYDVKM. CDR3 size: 14 residues. The V end was cut by 6 bases, the J end by 3 bases, with 14 bases between.

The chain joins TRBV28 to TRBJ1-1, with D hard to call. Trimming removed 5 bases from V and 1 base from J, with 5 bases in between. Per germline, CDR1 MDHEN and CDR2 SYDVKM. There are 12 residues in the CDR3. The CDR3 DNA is TGTGCCAGCAGTGCAGGGAACACTGAAGCTTTCTTT. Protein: CASSAGNTEAFF.

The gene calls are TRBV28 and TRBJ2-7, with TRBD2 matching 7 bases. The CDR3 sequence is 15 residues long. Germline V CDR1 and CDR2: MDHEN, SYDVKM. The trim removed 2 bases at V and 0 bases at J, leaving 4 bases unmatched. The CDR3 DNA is TGTGCCAGCAGTTTAGCGGGAGTCAGCTCCTACGAGCAGTACTTC. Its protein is CASSLAGVSSYEQYF.

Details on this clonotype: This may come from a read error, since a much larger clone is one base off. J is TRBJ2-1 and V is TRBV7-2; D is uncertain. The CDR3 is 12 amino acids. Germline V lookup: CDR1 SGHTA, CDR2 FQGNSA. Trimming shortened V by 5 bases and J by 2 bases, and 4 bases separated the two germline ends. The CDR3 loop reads CASSPAYNEQFF. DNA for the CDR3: TGTGCCAGCAGCCCCGCCTACAATGAGCAGTTCTTC.

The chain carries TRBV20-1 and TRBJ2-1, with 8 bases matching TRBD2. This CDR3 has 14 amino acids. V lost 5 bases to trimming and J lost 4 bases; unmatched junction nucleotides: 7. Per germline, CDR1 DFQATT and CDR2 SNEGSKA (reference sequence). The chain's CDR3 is CSADSGIGYNEQFF. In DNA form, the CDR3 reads TGCAGTGCTGATAGCGGGATAGGGTACAATGAGCAGTTCTTC.

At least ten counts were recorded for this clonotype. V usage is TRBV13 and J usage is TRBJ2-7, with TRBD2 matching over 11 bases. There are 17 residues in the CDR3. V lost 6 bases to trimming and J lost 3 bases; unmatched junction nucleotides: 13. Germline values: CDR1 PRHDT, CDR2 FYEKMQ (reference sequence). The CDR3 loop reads CASRALAGGQPLYEQYF. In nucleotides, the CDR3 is TGTGCCAGCAGGGCTTTAGCGGGAGGGCAGCCTCTCTACGAGCAGTACTTC.

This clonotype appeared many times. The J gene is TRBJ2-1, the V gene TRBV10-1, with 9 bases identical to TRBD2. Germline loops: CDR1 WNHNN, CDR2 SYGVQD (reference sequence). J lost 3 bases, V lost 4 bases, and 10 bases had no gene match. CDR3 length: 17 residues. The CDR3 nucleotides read TGCGCCAGCAGTGGATGGGGAGGTAGCGGGAGCTACAATGAGCAGTTCTTC. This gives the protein CASSGWGGSGSYNEQFF.

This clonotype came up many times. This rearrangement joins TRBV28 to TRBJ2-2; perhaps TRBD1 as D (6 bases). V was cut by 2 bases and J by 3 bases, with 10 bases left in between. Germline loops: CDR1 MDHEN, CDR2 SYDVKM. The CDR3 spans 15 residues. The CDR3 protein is CASSLGDRYTGELFF. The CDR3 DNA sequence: TGTGCCAGCAGTTTAGGCGACAGGTACACCGGGGAGCTGTTTTTT.

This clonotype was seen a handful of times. The CDR3, as DNA: TGTGCCAGCATCCGGGACACGCTTAACGAGCAGTACTTC. Its translation is CASIRDTLNEQYF. The chain employs TRBV11-2 and TRBJ2-7; tentative D call: TRBD1 (6 bases). V was clipped by 7 bases and J by 5 bases, with 15 bases between them. This CDR3 contains 13 residues. Germline V gene sequence: CDR1 SGHAT, CDR2 FQNNGV.

The CDR3 nucleotides are TGCGCCAGCAGCTTGGGACAGTATAGCAATCAGCCCCAGCATTTT. It yields the protein CASSLGQYSNQPQHF. The chain combines TRBV5-1 with TRBJ1-5; tentative D call: TRBD1 (5 bases). CDR3 length equals 15 residues. CDR1 is SGHRS and CDR2 is YFSETQ in the germline V gene. Trimming pared 0 bases from V and 0 bases from J, leaving 7 bases between. Variable domain in full (rest from reference TRBV5-1 and TRBJ1-5): KAGVTQTPRYLIKTRGQQVTLSCSPISGHRSVSWYQQTPGQGLQFLFEYFSETQRNKGNFPGRFSGRQFSNSRSEMNVSTLELGDSALYLCASSLGQYSNQPQHFGDGTRLSIL.

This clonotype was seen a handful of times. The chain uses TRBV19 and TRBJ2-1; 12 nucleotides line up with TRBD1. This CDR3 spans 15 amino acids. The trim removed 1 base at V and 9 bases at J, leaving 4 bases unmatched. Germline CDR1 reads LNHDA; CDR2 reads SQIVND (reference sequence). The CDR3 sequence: CASSIGGQGAPEQFF. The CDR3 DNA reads TGTGCCAGTAGTATAGGGGGACAGGGGGCCCCTGAGCAGTTCTTC.

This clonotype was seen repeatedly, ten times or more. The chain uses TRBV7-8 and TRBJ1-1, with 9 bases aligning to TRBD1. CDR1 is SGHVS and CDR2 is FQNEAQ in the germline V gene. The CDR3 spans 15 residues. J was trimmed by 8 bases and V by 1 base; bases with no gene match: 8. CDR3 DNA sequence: TGTGCCAGCAGCTTAGTAGGCTTGGGACAGGGAGAAGCTTTCTTT. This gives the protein CASSLVGLGQGEAFF.

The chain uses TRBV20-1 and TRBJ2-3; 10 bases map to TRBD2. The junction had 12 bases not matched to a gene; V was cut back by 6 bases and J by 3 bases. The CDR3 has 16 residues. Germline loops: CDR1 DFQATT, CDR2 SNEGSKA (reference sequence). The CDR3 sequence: CSALAPLAGETDTQYF. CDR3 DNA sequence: TGCAGTGCCCTTGCTCCTCTAGCGGGAGAAACAGATACGCAGTATTTT.

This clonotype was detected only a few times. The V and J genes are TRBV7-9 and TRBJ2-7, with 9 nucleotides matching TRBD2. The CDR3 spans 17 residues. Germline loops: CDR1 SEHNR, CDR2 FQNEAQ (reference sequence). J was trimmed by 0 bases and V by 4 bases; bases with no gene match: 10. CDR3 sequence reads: CASSSPTSGGNSYEQYF. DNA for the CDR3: TGTGCCAGCAGCTCCCCGACTAGCGGCGGGAACTCCTACGAGCAGTACTTC.

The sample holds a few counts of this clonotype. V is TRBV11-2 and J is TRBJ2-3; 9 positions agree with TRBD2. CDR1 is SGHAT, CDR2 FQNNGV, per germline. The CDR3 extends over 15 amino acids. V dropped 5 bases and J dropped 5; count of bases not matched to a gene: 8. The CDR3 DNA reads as TGTGCCAGCAGCATAGCGGGAGAAGTTATAGATACGCAGTATTTT. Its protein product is CASSIAGEVIDTQYF.